A single sample gave rise to the 8 T cell receptor beta chains below, sequenced in a study of shared clonotypes between healthy human individuals. The protocol was immunoSEQ multiplex PCR, while the TCRdb copy is restricted to in-frame clones and leaves out a portion. Here the sample spans over 400,000 clones, 81% being singletons. The specimen was PBMCs. The source is a woman aged 35 to 49 in good health. Some clones in this sample may be carry-over from other donors' samples.

This clone was observed once. The gene calls are TRBV7-3 and TRBJ2-2, with TRBD1 matching 7 bases. Germline values: CDR1 SGHTA, CDR2 FQGTGA. The CDR3 consists of 14 residues. Trimming at V came to 2 bases and at J to 6 bases, leaving 3 bases not matched to a gene. CDR3 protein: CASSLLQGAGELFF. CDR3 nucleotide sequence: TGTGCCAGCAGCTTACTTCAGGGGGCCGGGGAGCTGTTTTTT.

The genes are TRBV9 and TRBJ2-7; 14 nucleotides line up with TRBD2. Trimming removed 0 bases from V and 5 bases from J; junction bases left unmatched: 4. Germline-derived CDR1 and CDR2 are SGDLS and YYNGEE. The CDR3 is 16 residues long. CDR3 DNA sequence: TGTGCCAGCAGCGTAGAAGGGACTAGCGGGAGCCACGAGCAGTACTTC. Its protein product is CASSVEGTSGSHEQYF.

Of note for this clone: This sequence is one base from a far larger clone and is likely a read error. The CDR3 carries no conserved terminal phenylalanine or tryptophan, so it likely arises from a read error. V usage is TRBV20-1 and J usage is TRBJ2-4; D may correspond to TRBD1 or TRBD2 (5 bases each). The CDR3 has 11 amino acids. V lost 6 bases, J lost 9 bases, and 12 bases lay in between. Germline lookup yields CDR1 DFQATT and CDR2 SNEGSKA (reference sequence). This CDR3 is CSARSGTIQYL. CDR3 DNA sequence: TGCAGTGCCAGGTCCGGGACCATTCAGTACCTC.

This clone was seen a few times. A read error is the likely source, as a far larger clone sits one nucleotide away. The sample has other DNA sequences that encode this CDR3 too. V usage is TRBV5-4 and J usage is TRBJ1-2, with D perhaps matching TRBD1 (6 bases). This CDR3 region has 14 residues. Germline CDR1 reads SGHNT; CDR2 reads YYREEE (reference sequence). In DNA form, the CDR3 reads TGTGCCAGCAGCTTGGACAGGGAGGTCTATGGCTACACATTC. This sequence encodes CASSLDREVYGYTF.

The V and J genes are TRBV19 and TRBJ2-7; D is possibly TRBD1 or TRBD2 (5 bases each). The CDR3 consists of 14 residues. CDR1 is LNHDA and CDR2 is SQIVND in the germline V gene (reference sequence). V dropped 3 bases and J dropped 6 bases, with 15 bases sitting between them. The CDR3 DNA reads as TGTGCCAGTAGTATCGGGACCTACGAGGGCGAGCAGTACTTC. Translated, it gives CASSIGTYEGEQYF.

The chain uses TRBV11-1 and TRBJ1-1; tentative D call: TRBD1 (5 bases). Per germline, CDR1 SGHAT and CDR2 FQDESV (reference sequence). V dropped 2 bases and J dropped 1 base, with 8 bases sitting between them. CDR3 length: 14 amino acids. CDR3 sequence: CASSLWGENTEAFF. CDR3 sequence (DNA): TGTGCCAGCAGCTTATGGGGGGAGAACACTGAAGCTTTCTTT.

V gene TRBV4-1 combines with J gene TRBJ2-5; a possible D gene is TRBD2 (7 bases). With 1 base removed from V and 11 bases from J, the gap between germline ends came to 20 bases. This CDR3 is built from 15 residues. Germline CDR1 is MGHRA and CDR2 is YSYEKL. The CDR3 nucleotides read TGCGCCAGCAGCCAAGGGGAAGGGGCGGGGGCCGGGCAGTACTTC. Its translation is CASSQGEGAGAGQYF.

In its sample, this clone was seen once. J is TRBJ2-1 and V is TRBV4-2; 7 nucleotides line up with TRBD2. Trimming cost V 2 bases and J 6 bases; bases outside gene matches: 10. CDR3 length: 16 amino acids. Germline V gives CDR1 LGHNA, CDR2 YNFKEQ. CDR3 in DNA: TGTGCCAGCAGCCAACATTCTAGCGGAGATTTCAATGAGCAGTTCTTC. Protein product: CASSQHSSGDFNEQFF.